A selection of T cell receptor beta chains follows, all from one sample in a study of blood T cell repertoires in COVID-19. Assay used: immunoSEQ multiplex PCR; TCRdb lists only in-frame clones, some missing. The sample records more than 300,000 clones, around 90% being singletons. What was sequenced was PBMCs or T cells enriched from blood (not recorded which). These receptor sequences come from a woman aged 18-29 years who had recovered from COVID-19. The CDR3 runs from the conserved cysteine through the conserved F or W. Fields, in order: V gene, J gene, D gene, clone size, CDR3 DNA, CDR3 protein. D genes are given only for firm matches. Not every row has a clone size; where given, it reads once, few, many or a size class.

TRBV4-3	TRBJ1-1	.	once	TGCGCCAGCAGCCAAGCCGGTCAAGAAGCTTTCTTT	CASSQAGQEAFF
TRBV6-5	TRBJ1-4	TRBD1	.	TGTGCCAGCAGTTGGACAGGGGCTAATGAAAAACTGTTTTTT	CASSWTGANEKLFF
TRBV7-2	TRBJ1-1	.	once	TGTGCCAGCAGTCCTCTAAACCCCCTCTTGAACACTGAAGCTTTCTTT	CASSPLNPLLNTEAFF
TRBV7-9	TRBJ1-6	TRBD1	few	TGTGCCAGCAGCCGCGGACAGGGGACGCCTAATTCACCCCTCCACTTT	CASSRGQGTPNSPLHF
TRBV19	TRBJ2-7	TRBD1	.	TGTGCCAGTAGTAGGGACAGATCCTACGAGCAGTACTTC	CASSRDRSYEQYF
TRBV14	TRBJ1-2	.	.	TGTGCCAGCAGCCAAATTACAGGGAATGGCTACACCTTC	CASSQITGNGYTF
TRBV5-1	TRBJ2-1	TRBD2	.	TGCGCCAGCAGCACGACCGGGACTAGCGGGGGCAATGAGCAGTTCTTC	CASSTTGTSGGNEQFF
TRBV30	TRBJ2-5	TRBD1	.	TGTGCCTGGAGTGCCGGACAGGGGGTTGGAGAGACCCAGTACTTC	CAWSAGQGVGETQYF
TRBV5-6	TRBJ2-7	.	.	TGTGCCAGCAGCGTGGGAGGTCTCTACGAGCAGTACTTC	CASSVGGLYEQYF
TRBV6-5	TRBJ2-7	TRBD1	.	TGTGCCAGCAGTTACTCAGGGACAGGGGTCTACGAGCAGTACTTC	CASSYSGTGVYEQYF
TRBV11-2	TRBJ1-2	.	.	TGTGCCAGCAGCTTTGAGGGAGGGAAGAGAGGTGGCTACACCTTC	CASSFEGGKRGGYTF
TRBV5-1	TRBJ1-2	.	.	TGCGCCAGCAGCTATTCCGGGACAATCGACTATGGCTACACCTTC	CASSYSGTIDYGYTF
TRBV15	TRBJ1-4	TRBD1	.	TGTGCCACCAGCAGGCGATCAGGGGGGAATGAAAAACTGTTTTTT	CATSRRSGGNEKLFF
TRBV30	TRBJ2-7	TRBD1	.	TGTGCCTGGAGTGTAGACAGGGACTACGAGCAGTACTTC	CAWSVDRDYEQYF
TRBV27	TRBJ1-5	.	few	TGTGCCAGCAGTTCGGAGATTTCTGACAATCAGCCCCAGCATTTT	CASSSEISDNQPQHF
TRBV5-1	TRBJ2-3	.	.	TGCGCCAGCAGCTTACAGAAGGGCACAGATACGCAGTATTTT	CASSLQKGTDTQYF
TRBV6-5	TRBJ2-7	.	.	TGTGCCAGCAGTTACTCGGAGACTGACTACGAGCAGTACTTC	CASSYSETDYEQYF
TRBV27	TRBJ2-2	TRBD2	once	TGTGCCAGCAGACGTCTAGCGGTAGCCGGGGAGCTGTTTTTT	CASRRLAVAGELFF
TRBV19	TRBJ1-5	TRBD1	.	TGTGCCAGTAGTCCGGGGACAGTGAACAGCAATCAGCCCCAGCATTTT	CASSPGTVNSNQPQHF
TRBV14	TRBJ1-6	TRBD1	.	TGTGCCAGCAGCCAAGATAGAAGGACAGGGGGCTTGGGTTCACCCCTCCACTTT	CASSQDRRTGGLGSPLHF
TRBV7-2	TRBJ2-5	.	.	TGTGCCAGCAGCTTCAAAAGGGGGACCCAGTACTTC	CASSFKRGTQYF
TRBV5-1	TRBJ2-5	TRBD2	.	TGCGCCAGCACCATAGGTAGCGGGGGCCCCTCCGAGACCCAGTACTTC	CASTIGSGGPSETQYF
TRBV5-1	TRBJ2-2	TRBD1	.	TGCGCCAGCAGCTTGCGACAGGGGGCTATCGGGGAGCTGTTTTTT	CASSLRQGAIGELFF
TRBV18	TRBJ1-6	.	.	TGTGCCAGCTCCCCCTCTGAAGGGACTCTTTCACCCCTCCACTTT	CASSPSEGTLSPLHF
TRBV19	TRBJ1-2	TRBD1	.	TGTGCCAGTACCAAACCCGGGACAGGGCGTAACTATGGCTACACCTTC	CASTKPGTGRNYGYTF